This TCR beta chain was profiled in a study of blood T cells in healthy people across ages. With respect to this clonotype: A read error may be the cause here, since a much bigger clone is one base away.

Then a second PCR, running roughly 7 to 11 cycles, was carried out with a sample-barcoded 5' primer and a J-beta primer mix. TCRdb re-derived calls from the 5' RACE reads in MiXCR, one entry per CDR3 protein. This table holds roughly 680,000 distinct CDR3 sequences, under 65% found once. The germline V gene encodes CDR1 SGHTA and CDR2 FQGTGA. The CDR3 is 17 amino acids. The chain carries TRBV7-3 and TRBJ2-1; 15 bases agree with TRBD2. Material for sequencing was blood. The TCR originated in a woman older than 75 in good health. The CDR3 bases are TGTGCCGGCAGCTTAAACTCTGGGACTAGCGGGAGGAATGAGCAGTTCTTC. Its protein product is CAGSLNSGTSGRNEQFF.